This T cell receptor beta chain emerged from a study of cytomegalovirus exposure and HLA in healthy donors. It was with 60 Vbeta and 13 Jbeta primers that the PCR ran. The repertoire was sequenced with immunoSEQ multiplex PCR; TCRdb's copy has only in-frame clones and lacks some. The data contain tens of thousands of clones, about 76% of them singletons. Germline V gene lookup returns CDR1 WNHNN and CDR2 SYGVQD (reference sequence). V was clipped by 4 bases and J by 9 bases; unmatched bases: 13. The CDR3 consists of 16 residues. Donors were nominally healthy when sampled, though unrecorded immune exposures were likely. This clone showed up just once. The antigen is undetermined. Study results and caveats: A later analysis by the authors found several of the most significant clusters apparently linked to common viral pathogens.

The receptor was isolated from a male donor in good health and CMV-seropositive. V gene TRBV10-1 combines with J gene TRBJ2-1; TRBD1 aligns across 9 bases. Sequencing was performed on PBMCs. CDR3 in DNA: TGCGCCAGCAGTGGGGGGGGACAGGGAGTTTGGGGTGAGCAGTTCTTC. It yields the protein CASSGGGQGVWGEQFF.